The 5 T cell receptor beta chains reported below all come from one sample, sequenced in a study of cytomegalovirus exposure and HLA in healthy donors. In the PCR, 60 Vbeta and 13 Jbeta primers were used. Only in-frame clones appear in the TCRdb table, and some are missing; sequencing was by immunoSEQ multiplex PCR. The table has under 150,000 clones, around 70% seen once. The sample was PBMCs. The receptor source for this set is a human donor in good health.

The chain combines TRBV7-2 with TRBJ1-2, with TRBD1 identical over 7 bases. The CDR3 spans 14 residues. CDR1 is SGHTA, CDR2 FQGNSA, per germline. After removal of 5 bases from V and 7 bases from J, the junction contained 10 bases not matched to a gene. The CDR3, as DNA: TGTGCCAGCAGCCGCGGACAGGCGGGAAGTGGCTACACCTTC. It specifies CASSRGQAGSGYTF. The full variable domain, completed using reference TRBV7-2 and TRBJ1-2, is GAGVSQSPSNKVTEKGKDVELRCDPISGHTALYWYRQSLGQGLEFLIYFQGNSAPDKSGLPSDRFSAERTGGSVSTLTIQRTQQEDSAVYLCASSRGQAGSGYTFGSGTRLTVV.

The chain joins TRBV7-2 to TRBJ2-7, with 7 bases matching TRBD1. Germline CDR1 is SGHTA and CDR2 is FQGNSA. The J segment lost 4 bases and the V segment lost 5 bases, leaving 8 bases of the junction unmatched. The CDR3 sequence is 14 residues long. CDR3 bases: TGTGCCAGCAGCAGAGGGACAGCAATATACGAGCAGTACTTC. Protein sequence: CASSRGTAIYEQYF.

This chain connects TRBV7-9 to TRBJ2-7; D might be TRBD2 (6 bases). V was shortened by 5 bases and J by 3 bases, with 20 bases between the two germline ends. Germline CDR1 SEHNR, CDR2 FQNEAQ (reference sequence). The CDR3 contains 16 residues. As DNA, the CDR3 is TGTGCCAGCAGCCCCGACGTTGGTCGGGGGAGCTACGAGCAGTACTTC. This sequence encodes CASSPDVGRGSYEQYF.

V is TRBV7-2 and J is TRBJ2-7; 8 bases are shared with TRBD1. V was pared by 4 bases and J by 3 bases, with 5 bases of the junction left unmatched. The CDR3 runs 14 residues. Per germline, CDR1 SGHTA and CDR2 FQGNSA. CDR3 residues: CASSSRTGNYEQYF. CDR3 in DNA: TGTGCCAGCAGCTCCCGGACAGGGAACTACGAGCAGTACTTC.

V and J are TRBV6-5 and TRBJ2-7; 9 nucleotides match TRBD1. The J segment lost 2 bases and the V segment lost 6 bases, leaving 5 bases of the junction unmatched. The CDR3 is 14 amino acids. Per the germline V gene, CDR1 is MNHEY and CDR2 is SVGAGI. The CDR3 region has the DNA TGTGCCAGCAGAACCACAGGGGGCACCTACGAGCAGTACTTC. The encoded protein is CASRTTGGTYEQYF.